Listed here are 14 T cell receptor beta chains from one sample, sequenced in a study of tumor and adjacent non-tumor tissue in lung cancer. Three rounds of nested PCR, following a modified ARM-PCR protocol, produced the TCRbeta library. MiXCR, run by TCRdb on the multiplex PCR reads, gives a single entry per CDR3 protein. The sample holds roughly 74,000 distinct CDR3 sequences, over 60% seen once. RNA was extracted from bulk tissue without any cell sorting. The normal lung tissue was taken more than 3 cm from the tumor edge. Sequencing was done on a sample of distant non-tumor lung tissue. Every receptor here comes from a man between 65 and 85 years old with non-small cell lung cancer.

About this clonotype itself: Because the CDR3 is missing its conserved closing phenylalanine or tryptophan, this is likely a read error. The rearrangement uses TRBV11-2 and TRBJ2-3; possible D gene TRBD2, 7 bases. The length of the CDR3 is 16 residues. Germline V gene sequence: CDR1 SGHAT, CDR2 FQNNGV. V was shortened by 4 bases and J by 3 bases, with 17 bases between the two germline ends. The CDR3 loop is CASSSGGPALTDTQYY. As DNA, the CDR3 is TGTGCCAGCAGCTCCGGGGGGCCAGCACTAACAGATACGCAGTATTAT.

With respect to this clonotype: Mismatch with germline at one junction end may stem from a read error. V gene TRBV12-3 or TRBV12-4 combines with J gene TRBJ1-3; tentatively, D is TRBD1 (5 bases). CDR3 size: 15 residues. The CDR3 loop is CAGSLRRGSGNTIYF. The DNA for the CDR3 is TGTGCCGGCAGTTTAAGAAGGGGCTCTGGAAACACTATATATTTT.

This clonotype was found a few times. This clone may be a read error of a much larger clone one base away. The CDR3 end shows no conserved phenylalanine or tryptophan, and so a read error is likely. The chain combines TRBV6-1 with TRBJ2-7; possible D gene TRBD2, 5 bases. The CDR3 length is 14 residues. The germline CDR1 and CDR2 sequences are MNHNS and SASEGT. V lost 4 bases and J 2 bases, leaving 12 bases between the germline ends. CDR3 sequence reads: CASSAGDPAYEQYL. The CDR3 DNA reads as TGTGCCAGCAGTGCCGGGGATCCCGCCTACGAGCAGTACTTA.

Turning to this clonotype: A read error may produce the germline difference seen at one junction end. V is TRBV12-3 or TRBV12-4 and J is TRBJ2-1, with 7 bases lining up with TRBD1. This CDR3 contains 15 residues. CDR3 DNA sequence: TGTGCCAACAGTCCGGACAGGAGCTCCTACAACGAGCAGTTATTC. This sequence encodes CANSPDRSSYNEQLF.

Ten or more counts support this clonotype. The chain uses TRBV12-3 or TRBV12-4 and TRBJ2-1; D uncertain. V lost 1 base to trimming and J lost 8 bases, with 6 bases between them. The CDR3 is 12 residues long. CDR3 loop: CASSLEGDEQFF. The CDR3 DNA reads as TGTGCCAGCAGTTTAGAGGGCGATGAGCAGTTCTTC.

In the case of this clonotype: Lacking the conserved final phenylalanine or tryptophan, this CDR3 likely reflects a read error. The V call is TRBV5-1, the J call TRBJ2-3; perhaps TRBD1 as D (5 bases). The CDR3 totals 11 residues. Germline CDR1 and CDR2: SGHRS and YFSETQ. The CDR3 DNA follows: TGCGCTAGTGCCGAAGGGGCTACGCAGTATTCT. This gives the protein CASAEGATQYS.

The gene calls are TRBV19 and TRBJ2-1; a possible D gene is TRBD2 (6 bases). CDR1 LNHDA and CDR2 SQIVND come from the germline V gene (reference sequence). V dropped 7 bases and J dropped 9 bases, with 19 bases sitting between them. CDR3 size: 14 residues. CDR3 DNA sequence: TGTGCCAGTATGGGCCCAGCCGGGGGAGTTGAGCAGTTCTTC. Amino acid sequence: CASMGPAGGVEQFF.

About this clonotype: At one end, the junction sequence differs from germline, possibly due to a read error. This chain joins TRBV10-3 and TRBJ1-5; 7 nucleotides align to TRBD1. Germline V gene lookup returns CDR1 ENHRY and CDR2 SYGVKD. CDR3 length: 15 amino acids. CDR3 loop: CAIRITGEGDQSQHF. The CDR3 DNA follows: TGTGCCATCAGAATAACAGGGGAAGGGGATCAGTCCCAGCATTTT.

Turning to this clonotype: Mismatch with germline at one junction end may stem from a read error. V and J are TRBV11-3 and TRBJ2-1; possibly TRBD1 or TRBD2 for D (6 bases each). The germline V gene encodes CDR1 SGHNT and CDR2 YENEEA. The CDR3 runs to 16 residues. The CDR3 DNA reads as TGTGCCAGCATCTTAGATCCCAAGGGGGGCAGGGATGAGCAGTTCTTC. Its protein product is CASILDPKGGRDEQFF.

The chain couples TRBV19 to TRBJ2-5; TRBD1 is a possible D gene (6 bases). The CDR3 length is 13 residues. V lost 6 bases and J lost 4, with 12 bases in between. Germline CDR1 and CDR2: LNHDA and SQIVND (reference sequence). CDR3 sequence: CASSRDNLETQYF. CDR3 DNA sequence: TGTGCCAGTAGCAGGGACAACCTAGAGACCCAGTACTTC. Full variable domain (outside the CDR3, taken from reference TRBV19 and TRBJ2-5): DGGITQSPKYLFRKEGQNVTLSCEQNLNHDAMYWYRQDPGQGLRLIYYSQIVNDFQKGDIAEGYSVSREKKESFPLTVTSAQKNPTAFYLCASSRDNLETQYFGPGTRLLVL.

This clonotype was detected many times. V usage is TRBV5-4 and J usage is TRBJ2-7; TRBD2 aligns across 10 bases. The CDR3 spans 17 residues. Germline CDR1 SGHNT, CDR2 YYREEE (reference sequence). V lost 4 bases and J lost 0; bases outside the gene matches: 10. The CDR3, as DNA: TGTGCCAGCAGCAAGGATCTAGCGGGAGCCCTCTCCTACGAGCAGTACTTC. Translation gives CASSKDLAGALSYEQYF.

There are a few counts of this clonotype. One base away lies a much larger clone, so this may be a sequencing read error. CDR3 amino acids: CASSLGAGPFPNEQYF. CDR3 nucleotide sequence: TGTGCCAGCAGTTTAGGGGCTGGGCCTTTCCCCAATGAGCAGTACTTC. V and J are TRBV28 and TRBJ2-1; possible D gene TRBD1, 5 bases. The DNA end is more similar to TRBJ2-7, so the J call may be wrong. Per germline, CDR1 MDHEN and CDR2 SYDVKM. The CDR3 is 16 residues long.

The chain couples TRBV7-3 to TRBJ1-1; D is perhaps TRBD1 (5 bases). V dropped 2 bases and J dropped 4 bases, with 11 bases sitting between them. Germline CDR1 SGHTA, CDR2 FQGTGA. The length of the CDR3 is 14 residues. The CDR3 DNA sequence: TGTGCCAGCAGCTTACGGGGGTATGGCACTGAAGCTTTCTTT. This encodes CASSLRGYGTEAFF.

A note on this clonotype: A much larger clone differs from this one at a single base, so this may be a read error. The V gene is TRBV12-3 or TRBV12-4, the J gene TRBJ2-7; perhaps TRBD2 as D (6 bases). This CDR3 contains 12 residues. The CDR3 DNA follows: TGTGCCAGCAGTTTTTTCAGACGGGAGCACTACTTC. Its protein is CASSFFRREHYF.